This T cell receptor (beta chain) was observed in a study of beta chain features in type 1 diabetes. Broader study findings: A cDNA-based sequencing approach could over-represent cells with high TCR expression. Within each of all four CD4+ subsets, Type 1 diabetes patients had TCRB CDR3s that were moderately but significantly shorter.

This clone was observed a few times. Its specificity is unknown. Expressed TCRB transcripts were sequenced because the entire RNA isolate underwent reverse transcription. The method was immunoSEQ multiplex PCR; TCRdb's version includes in-frame clones alone and lacks a portion of them. This sample has approximately 360,000 clones, with around 12% found just once. Sorted CD4+ subsets: naive, central memory, regulatory, stem cell-like memory (CD45RO/CCR7/CD25/CD127/CD95/CD27 panel). The material sequenced was naive CD4+ T cells from blood. This receptor was identified in a woman under 30 with type 1 diabetes.

Here the CDR3 reads CASSEEQNTEAFF. DNA for the CDR3: TGTGCCAGCAGTGAAGAGCAGAACACTGAAGCTTTCTTT. The V call is TRBV2, the J call TRBJ1-1; D uncertain. The V end was cut by 1 base, the J end by 1 base, with 4 bases between. This CDR3 region has 13 residues. Germline CDR1 reads SNHLY; CDR2 reads FYNNEI.